There are many counts of the clone carrying this T cell receptor (beta chain). This CDR3 region has 16 residues. From germline, CDR1 is MNHEY and CDR2 SMNVEV (reference sequence). Losses at the gene ends were 6 bases for V and 6 bases for J; bases not matched to a gene: 14. TCRdb re-analysed the 5' RACE reads in MiXCR, keeping a single row per CDR3 protein. The sample lists just over 450,000 distinct CDR3 sequences, 11% to 15% occurring once. The sample comes from a study of identical twins. The same data also went into a second study, on yellow fever vaccine responses in identical twins.

The receptor's source is a woman between 18 and 30 years old in good health. The sample comprised CD4+ T cells sorted from blood. This sequence joins TRBV27 and TRBJ2-3; TRBD2 matches 8 bases. CDR3 protein: CASSRLNRAGGDTQYF. The CDR3 bases are TGTGCCAGCAGCCGCCTCAATAGGGCGGGGGGCGATACGCAGTATTTT.